This entry lists 24 T cell receptor beta chains sequenced from one sample in a study of blood T cell repertoires in COVID-19. Method: immunoSEQ multiplex PCR; TCRdb's copy keeps in-frame clones and lacks some. This sample has approximately 290,000 clones, with about 89% found just once. Material: peripheral blood. These receptors were obtained from an older woman with acute or convalescent COVID-19.

In nucleotides, the CDR3 is TGTGCCATCAGTCAACCCGACCGACAGGGTACGACTGAAGCTTTCTTT. This gives the protein CAISQPDRQGTTEAFF. V gene TRBV10-3 combines with J gene TRBJ1-1; 7 positions match TRBD1. Germline CDR1 and CDR2: ENHRY and SYGVKD. Trimming removed 5 bases from V and 5 bases from J; junction bases left unmatched: 14. This CDR3 contains 16 residues.

This clone showed up just once. The chain combines TRBV6-5 with TRBJ1-5; tentative D call: TRBD1 (5 bases). CDR1 is MNHEY and CDR2 is SVGAGI in the germline V gene. The CDR3 consists of 13 residues. The V gene lost 8 bases and the J gene lost 11 bases, with 19 bases spanning the gap. The CDR3 region has the DNA TGTGCCAGCTTATTGGGGTCAGGGCGAGCCCAGCATTTT. The encoded protein is CASLLGSGRAQHF.

This chain connects TRBV7-9 to TRBJ2-5; 9 nucleotides match TRBD2. The CDR3 consists of 16 residues. With 4 bases clipped from V and 4 bases from J, the junction kept 10 bases outside the gene matches. The germline V gene has CDR1 SEHNR and CDR2 FQNEAQ (reference sequence). CDR3 bases: TGTGCCAGCAGCTCATCCTTAGCGGGAGCTGGAGAGACCCAGTACTTC. It codes for CASSSSLAGAGETQYF.

The chain links TRBV19 to TRBJ1-2; tentatively, D is TRBD1 (5 bases). There are 15 residues in the CDR3. CDR1 and CDR2 from the germline V gene are LNHDA and SQIVND (reference sequence). Trimming shortened V by 5 bases and J by 0 bases, and 13 bases separated the two germline ends. The CDR3 bases are TGTGCCAGTAGTGTAACAGGTGATTCTAACTATGGCTACACCTTC. It specifies CASSVTGDSNYGYTF.

The chain links TRBV6-1 to TRBJ1-5; D not certain. CDR1 and CDR2 from the germline V gene are MNHNS and SASEGT. The CDR3 covers 14 residues. V was trimmed by 2 bases and J by 2 bases, leaving 7 bases between them. The CDR3: CASSESYGNQPQHF. CDR3 sequence (DNA): TGTGCCAGCAGTGAAAGCTACGGCAATCAGCCCCAGCATTTT.

This clone is a singleton in its sample. This chain links TRBV28 with TRBJ1-6, with D unresolved. This CDR3 contains 15 residues. Germline lookup yields CDR1 MDHEN and CDR2 SYDVKM. V lost 5 bases, J lost 8 bases, and 16 bases lay in between. CDR3 amino acids: CASSIRPGADSPLHF. The CDR3 bases are TGTGCCAGCAGTATCAGACCGGGTGCTGATTCACCCCTCCACTTT. Combining the CDR3 with reference TRBV28 and TRBJ1-6 gives the whole variable domain DVKVTQSSRYLVKRTGEKVFLECVQDMDHENMFWYRQDPGLGLRLIYFSYDVKMKEKGDIPEGYSVSREKKERFSLILESASTNQTSMYLCASSIRPGADSPLHFGNGTRLTVT.

CDR3 sequence (DNA): TGTGCCAGCAGTTTCCAGACAGGGGGTAACATTCAGTACTTC. Its translation: CASSFQTGGNIQYF. V usage is TRBV27 and J usage is TRBJ2-4; 9 bases match TRBD1. The length of the CDR3 is 14 residues. Germline CDR1 and CDR2: MNHEY and SMNVEV (reference sequence). The junction had 4 bases not matched to a gene; V was cut back by 3 bases and J by 7 bases.

The rearrangement uses TRBV5-4 and TRBJ1-1; D gene ambiguous. The germline CDR1 and CDR2 sequences are SGHNT and YYREEE (reference sequence). V was pared by 6 bases and J by 6 bases, with 12 bases between. This CDR3 contains 12 residues. CDR3: CASTRDGAEAFF. For the CDR3, the DNA is TGTGCCAGCACCCGTGACGGGGCTGAAGCTTTCTTT.

The chain recombines TRBV6-5 with TRBJ2-1; no reliable D call. Deletions cut 6 bases from V and 5 bases from J, with 17 bases between. The CDR3 runs 15 residues. From germline, CDR1 is MNHEY and CDR2 SVGAGI. Here the CDR3 reads CASRSPLDKDNEQFF. The CDR3 DNA follows: TGTGCCAGCAGGTCCCCCCTAGATAAGGACAATGAGCAGTTCTTC.

V is TRBV7-2 and J is TRBJ2-7; D is possibly TRBD2 (6 bases). Per germline, CDR1 SGHTA and CDR2 FQGNSA. This CDR3 is 16 amino acids long. Trimming removed 5 bases at V and 0 bases at J, with 17 bases between. The CDR3 reads CASSPTLSGYSYEQYF. The CDR3 nucleotides are TGTGCCAGCAGCCCTACACTCAGCGGGTACTCCTACGAGCAGTACTTC.

The CDR3 loop is CASRTGGSAEAFF. CDR3 coding DNA: TGTGCCAGCAGGACAGGGGGCAGCGCTGAAGCTTTCTTT. V and J are TRBV28 and TRBJ1-1; 10 bases fit TRBD1. Germline lookup yields CDR1 MDHEN and CDR2 SYDVKM. The CDR3 extends over 13 amino acids. Trimming removed 6 bases from V and 6 bases from J; junction bases left unmatched: 4.

Only a few counts were recorded for this clone. This chain connects TRBV7-9 to TRBJ1-1; TRBD1 might be the D (6 bases). With 5 bases removed from V and 3 bases from J, the gap between germline ends came to 16 bases. The CDR3 runs 15 residues. Germline assignment: CDR1 SEHNR and CDR2 FQNEAQ (reference sequence). The CDR3 reads CASSTHRVIDTEAFF. In nucleotides, the CDR3 is TGTGCCAGCAGCACTCACAGGGTGATTGACACTGAAGCTTTCTTT.

The chain has TRBV18 and TRBJ1-5, with TRBD1 matching over 8 bases. Germline CDR1 is KGHSH and CDR2 is LQKENI. Trimming took 3 bases from V and 0 from J; bases not matched to a gene: 1. This CDR3 is built from 15 residues. CDR3 in amino acids: CASSPTGGSNQPQHF. In DNA form, the CDR3 reads TGTGCCAGCTCACCTACAGGGGGTAGCAATCAGCCCCAGCATTTT.

This clone was counted a single time. The chain recombines TRBV2 with TRBJ2-2, with TRBD1 as a possible D gene (6 bases). Trimming stripped 7 bases from V and 6 bases from J, with 15 bases between. The germline CDR1 and CDR2 sequences are SNHLY and FYNNEI. The CDR3 loop spans 14 amino acids. This CDR3 is CASKPLQGAGELFF. The CDR3, as DNA: TGTGCCAGCAAACCCTTACAGGGAGCCGGGGAGCTGTTTTTT.

This chain uses TRBV25-1 with TRBJ1-3; D uncertain. The germline gives CDR1 MGHDK, CDR2 SYGVNS. Trimming removed 6 bases at V and 0 bases at J, with 15 bases between. This CDR3 is 16 amino acids long. The CDR3 sequence: CASSLIGGSSGNTIYF. Written as DNA, the CDR3 is TGTGCCAGCAGCCTCATTGGTGGCAGCTCTGGAAACACCATATATTTT.

The chain is built from TRBV7-9 and TRBJ1-6; TRBD1 might be the D (6 bases). This CDR3 has 18 residues. Trimming removed 7 bases from V and 7 bases from J, with 26 bases in between. Germline V lookup: CDR1 SEHNR, CDR2 FQNEAQ (reference sequence). For the CDR3, the DNA is TGTGCCAGCAACTCCCCACTTGGGGGGGCTCTGTGGAATTCACCCCTCCACTTT. It is translated as CASNSPLGGALWNSPLHF. Looking up the rest from reference TRBV7-9 and TRBJ1-6 gives the full variable domain: DTGVSQNPRHKITKRGQNVTFRCDPISEHNRLYWYRQTLGQGPEFLTYFQNEAQLEKSRLLSDRFSAERPKGSFSTLEIQRTEQGDSAMYLCASNSPLGGALWNSPLHFGNGTRLTVT.

Comments on this clone: Other DNA sequences in the sample encode the same CDR3. This sequence joins TRBV18 and TRBJ2-3, with TRBD2 matching over 11 bases. Per germline, CDR1 KGHSH and CDR2 LQKENI. The CDR3 spans 15 residues. J was trimmed by 3 bases and V by 2 bases; bases with no gene match: 1. Here the CDR3 reads CASSPLAGGTDTQYF. The CDR3 bases are TGTGCCAGCTCACCATTAGCGGGGGGGACAGATACGCAGTATTTT.

As regards this clone: Other DNA sequences in the sample encode the same CDR3. J is TRBJ1-1 and V is TRBV5-1; possible D gene TRBD1, 5 bases. The CDR3 is 14 residues long. Germline V lookup: CDR1 SGHRS, CDR2 YFSETQ. V was pared by 0 bases and J by 4 bases, with 10 bases between. The CDR3 is CASSLGQGSTEAFF. The CDR3 DNA reads as TGCGCCAGCAGCTTGGGTCAGGGAAGCACTGAAGCTTTCTTT.

V gene TRBV5-1 combines with J gene TRBJ2-5; 8 nucleotides align to TRBD1. V trimming: 5 bases; J trimming: 5 bases; junction bases outside the gene matches: 8. Germline V CDR1 and CDR2: SGHRS, YFSETQ. The CDR3 loop spans 14 amino acids. CDR3 in amino acids: CASSISGGTETQYF. CDR3 nucleotide sequence: TGCGCCAGCAGTATATCAGGGGGCACGGAGACCCAGTACTTC.

This clone was picked up one time. The V and J genes are TRBV5-6 and TRBJ1-4, with D uncertain. Germline CDR1 is SGHDT and CDR2 is YYEEEE. The CDR3 consists of 11 residues. V lost 4 bases and J lost 6, with 4 bases in between. CDR3 amino acids: CASSRDEKLFF. For the CDR3, the DNA is TGTGCCAGCAGCCGCGATGAAAAACTGTTTTTT.

The genes are TRBV7-2 and TRBJ1-6; 10 bases agree with TRBD1. CDR3 length equals 18 residues. J gave up 1 base and V 5 bases, and 8 bases lay outside the gene matches. The germline V gene encodes CDR1 SGHTA and CDR2 FQGNSA. The CDR3 DNA reads as TGTGCCAGCAGCCTCCGGGACAGGGGTCTTTCCTATAATTCACCCCTCCACTTT. Protein: CASSLRDRGLSYNSPLHF. The whole variable domain, filled in from reference TRBV7-2 and TRBJ1-6, reads GAGVSQSPSNKVTEKGKDVELRCDPISGHTALYWYRQSLGQGLEFLIYFQGNSAPDKSGLPSDRFSAERTGGSVSTLTIQRTQQEDSAVYLCASSLRDRGLSYNSPLHFGNGTRLTVT.

V usage is TRBV29-1 and J usage is TRBJ2-7; D unclear. The CDR3 has 13 residues. With 7 bases removed from V and 0 bases from J, the gap between germline ends came to 13 bases. Germline V gene sequence: CDR1 SQVTM, CDR2 ANQGSEA. The CDR3 sequence is CSAMSYSSYEQYF. Here the CDR3 DNA reads TGCAGCGCCATGTCGTATAGCTCCTACGAGCAGTACTTC.

This chain uses TRBV5-1 with TRBJ2-1; possibly TRBD1 for D (6 bases). CDR3 size: 15 residues. Germline loops: CDR1 SGHRS, CDR2 YFSETQ. Trimming took off 0 bases at V and 8 bases at J, with 15 bases between the two ends. CDR3 bases: TGCGCCAGCAGCTTGGGGCTGGGGGCCCCGGATGAGCAGTTCTTC. It yields the protein CASSLGLGAPDEQFF.

The chain has TRBV3-1 (or the pseudogene TRBV3-2) and TRBJ1-2, with TRBD1 matching 8 bases. CDR1 is LGHDT and CDR2 is YNNKEL in the germline V gene (reference sequence). With V trimmed by 4 bases and J by 4 bases, 8 bases remained unmatched. The CDR3 consists of 15 residues. Here the CDR3 reads CASSPKSGTGYGYTF. CDR3 bases: TGTGCCAGCAGCCCCAAGAGCGGGACAGGCTATGGCTACACCTTC.